This T cell receptor (beta chain) derives from a study of human CD8 memory T cell subsets. The study, taken as a whole, reports: The stem-like memory T cell repertoire shared very little with the precursor exhausted T cell repertoire. For stem-like memory and precursor exhausted T cells, diversity was similarly high, which was not true of effector memory cells.

Total CD8+ T cells came from negative magnetic enrichment. CDR3 size: 16 residues. Germline V lookup: CDR1 SGHTA, CDR2 FQGNSA. This clonotype is identified as large from frequency. Its antigen is currently unknown. Production of TCR beta libraries used UMI-labeled 5' RACE as the method. Using the 5' RACE reads, TCRdb records one entry per CDR3 protein without DNA. This sample's clone table lists 7,000 to 9,500 distinct CDR3 sequences. The genes are TRBV7-2 and TRBJ2-1; TCRdb gives TRBD1 as the D gene, but with no DNA this cannot be confirmed. Sequencing was performed on CD8+ T cells from PBMCs. The TCR sequence derives from a human donor in good health. The CDR3 reads CASSPGLGGQPAEQFF.